This paragraph covers one T cell receptor (beta chain) sequence. Germline assignment: CDR1 SGHDT and CDR2 YYEEEE. This CDR3 contains 17 residues. The V gene end was trimmed by 4 bases and the J gene end by 0 bases; junction bases not matched to a gene: 9. This specimen belongs to a study of blood T cell repertoires in COVID-19. Produced via immunoSEQ multiplex PCR; TCRdb's table is partial and in-frame only. The sample has around 190,000 clones; about 76% are singletons. This rearrangement joins TRBV5-6 to TRBJ2-1; 8 bases match TRBD1. This TCR derives from a woman between 50 and 59 years old with active or convalescent COVID-19. Source material: peripheral blood. Written as DNA, the CDR3 is TGTGCCAGCAGCCAGCTACGGACAGGGAGCTCCTACAATGAGCAGTTCTTC. Its translation: CASSQLRTGSSYNEQFF.